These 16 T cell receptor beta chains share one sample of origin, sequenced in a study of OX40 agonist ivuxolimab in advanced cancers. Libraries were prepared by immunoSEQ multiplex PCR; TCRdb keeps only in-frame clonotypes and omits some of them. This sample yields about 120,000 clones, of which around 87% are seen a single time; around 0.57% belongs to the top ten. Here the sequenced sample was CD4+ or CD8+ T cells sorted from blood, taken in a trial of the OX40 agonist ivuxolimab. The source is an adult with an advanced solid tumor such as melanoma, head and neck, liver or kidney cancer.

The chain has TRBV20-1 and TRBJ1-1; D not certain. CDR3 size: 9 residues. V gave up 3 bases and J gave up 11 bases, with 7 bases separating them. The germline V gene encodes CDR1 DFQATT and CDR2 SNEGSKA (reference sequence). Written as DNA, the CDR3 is TGCAGTGCTAGCCCAAGGGCTTTCTTT. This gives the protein CSASPRAFF.

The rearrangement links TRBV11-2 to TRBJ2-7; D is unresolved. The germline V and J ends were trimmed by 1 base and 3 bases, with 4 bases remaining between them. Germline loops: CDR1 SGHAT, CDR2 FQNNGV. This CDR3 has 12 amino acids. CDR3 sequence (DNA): TGTGCCAGCAGCTTAGCCAACTACGAGCAGTACTTC. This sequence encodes CASSLANYEQYF.

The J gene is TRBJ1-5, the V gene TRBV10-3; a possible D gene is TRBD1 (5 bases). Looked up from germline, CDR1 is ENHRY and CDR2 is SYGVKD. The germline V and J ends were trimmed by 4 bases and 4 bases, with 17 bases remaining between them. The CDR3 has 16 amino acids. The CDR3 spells CAISVGDQVENQPQHF. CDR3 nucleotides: TGTGCCATCAGTGTGGGGGATCAGGTCGAAAATCAGCCCCAGCATTTT.

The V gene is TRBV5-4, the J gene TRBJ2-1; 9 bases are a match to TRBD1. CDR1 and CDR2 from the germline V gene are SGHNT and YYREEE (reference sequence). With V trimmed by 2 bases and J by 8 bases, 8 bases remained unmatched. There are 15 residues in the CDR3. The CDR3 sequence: CASSFTGQGNYEQFF. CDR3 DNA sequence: TGTGCCAGCAGCTTTACGGGACAGGGTAACTATGAGCAGTTCTTC.

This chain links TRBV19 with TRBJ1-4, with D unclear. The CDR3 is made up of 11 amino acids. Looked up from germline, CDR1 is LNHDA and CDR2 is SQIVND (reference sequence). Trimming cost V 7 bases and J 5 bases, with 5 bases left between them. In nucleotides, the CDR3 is TGTGCCAGTAAGACAAATGAAAAACTGTTTTTT. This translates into CASKTNEKLFF. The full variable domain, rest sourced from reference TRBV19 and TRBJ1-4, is DGGITQSPKYLFRKEGQNVTLSCEQNLNHDAMYWYRQDPGQGLRLIYYSQIVNDFQKGDIAEGYSVSREKKESFPLTVTSAQKNPTAFYLCASKTNEKLFFGSGTQLSVL.

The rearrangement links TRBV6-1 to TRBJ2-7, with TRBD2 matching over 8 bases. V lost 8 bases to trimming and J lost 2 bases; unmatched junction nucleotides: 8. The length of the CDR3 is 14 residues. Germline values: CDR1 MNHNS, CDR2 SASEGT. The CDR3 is CASRGGVRTYEQYF. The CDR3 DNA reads TGTGCCAGCCGGGGGGGGGTAAGGACCTACGAGCAGTACTTC.

The CDR3 loop reads CASSPKTGADYEQYF. The CDR3 nucleotides read TGTGCCAGCTCACCGAAGACAGGGGCCGACTACGAGCAGTACTTC. The chain combines TRBV18 with TRBJ2-7; 8 bases are a match to TRBD1. With 3 bases clipped from V and 3 bases from J, the junction kept 7 bases outside the gene matches. This CDR3 comprises 15 residues. The germline CDR1 and CDR2 sequences are KGHSH and LQKENI. The variable domain in full, with the rest retrieved from reference TRBV18 and TRBJ2-7, is NAGVMQNPRHLVRRRGQEARLRCSPMKGHSHVYWYRQLPEEGLKFMVYLQKENIIDESGMPKERFSAEFPKEGPSILRIQQVVRGDSAAYFCASSPKTGADYEQYFGPGTRLTVT.

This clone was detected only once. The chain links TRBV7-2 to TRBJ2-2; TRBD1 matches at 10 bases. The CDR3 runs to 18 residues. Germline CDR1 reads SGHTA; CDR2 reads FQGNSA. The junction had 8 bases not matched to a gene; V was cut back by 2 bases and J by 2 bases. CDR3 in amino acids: CASSLFARTGGNTGELFF. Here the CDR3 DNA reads TGTGCCAGCAGCTTATTCGCACGGACAGGGGGAAACACCGGGGAGCTGTTTTTT.

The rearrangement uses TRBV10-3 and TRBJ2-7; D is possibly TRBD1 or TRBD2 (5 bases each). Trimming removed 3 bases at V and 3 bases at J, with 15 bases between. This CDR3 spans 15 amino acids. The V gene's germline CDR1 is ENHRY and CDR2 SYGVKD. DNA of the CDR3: TGTGCCATCAGTGATAGGGACCAAGCCCTCTACGAGCAGTACTTC. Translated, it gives CAISDRDQALYEQYF.

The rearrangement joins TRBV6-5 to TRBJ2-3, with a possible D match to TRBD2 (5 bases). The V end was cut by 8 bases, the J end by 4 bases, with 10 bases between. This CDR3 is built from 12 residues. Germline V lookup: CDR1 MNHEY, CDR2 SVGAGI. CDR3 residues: CASLGGSDTQYF. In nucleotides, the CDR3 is TGTGCCAGCCTGGGCGGGTCAGATACGCAGTATTTT.

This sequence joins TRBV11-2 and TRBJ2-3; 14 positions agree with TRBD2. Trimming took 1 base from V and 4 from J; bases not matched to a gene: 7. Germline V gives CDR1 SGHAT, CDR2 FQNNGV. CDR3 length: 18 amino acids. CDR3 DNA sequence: TGTGCCAGCAGCTTAGCAGCCGGGACTAGCGGGGGTCCAGATACGCAGTATTTT. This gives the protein CASSLAAGTSGGPDTQYF. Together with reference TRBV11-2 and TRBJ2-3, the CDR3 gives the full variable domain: EAGVAQSPRYKIIEKRQSVAFWCNPISGHATLYWYQQILGQGPKLLIQFQNNGVVDDSQLPKDRFSAERLKGVDSTLKIQPAKLEDSAVYLCASSLAAGTSGGPDTQYFGPGTRLTVL.

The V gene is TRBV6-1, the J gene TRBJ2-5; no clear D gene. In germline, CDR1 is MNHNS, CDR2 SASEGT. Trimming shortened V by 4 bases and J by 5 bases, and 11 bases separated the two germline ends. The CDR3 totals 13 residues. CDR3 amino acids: CASSGVQSETQYF. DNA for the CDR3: TGTGCCAGCAGTGGGGTTCAGTCGGAGACCCAGTACTTC.

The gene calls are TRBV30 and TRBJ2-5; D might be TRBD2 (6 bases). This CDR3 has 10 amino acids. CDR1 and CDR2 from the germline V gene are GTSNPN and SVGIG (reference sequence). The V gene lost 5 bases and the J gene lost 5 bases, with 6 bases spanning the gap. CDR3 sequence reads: CAWGGETQYF. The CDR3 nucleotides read TGTGCCTGGGGGGGGGAGACCCAGTACTTC.

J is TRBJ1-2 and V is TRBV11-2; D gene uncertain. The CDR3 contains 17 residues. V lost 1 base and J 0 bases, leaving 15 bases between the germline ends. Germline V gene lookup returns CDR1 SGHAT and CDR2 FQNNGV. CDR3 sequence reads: CASSLGLRRSSNYGYTF. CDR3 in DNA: TGTGCCAGCAGCTTAGGGCTTCGACGGTCCTCTAACTATGGCTACACCTTC.

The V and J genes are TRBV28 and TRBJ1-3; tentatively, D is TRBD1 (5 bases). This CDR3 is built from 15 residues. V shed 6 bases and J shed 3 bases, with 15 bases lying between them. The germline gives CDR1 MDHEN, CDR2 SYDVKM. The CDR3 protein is CASRSSGTGGNTIYF. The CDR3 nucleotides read TGTGCCAGCAGATCCTCGGGGACGGGTGGAAACACCATATATTTT.

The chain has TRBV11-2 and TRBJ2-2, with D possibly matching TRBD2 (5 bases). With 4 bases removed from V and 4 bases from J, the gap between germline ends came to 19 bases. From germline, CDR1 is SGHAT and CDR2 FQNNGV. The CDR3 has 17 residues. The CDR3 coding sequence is TGTGCCAGCAGCTGGAGGTCGGCCCGGGGTTTCACCGGGGAGCTGTTTTTT. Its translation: CASSWRSARGFTGELFF.